A single sample gave rise to the 23 T cell receptor beta chains below, sequenced in a study of blood T cells in healthy people across ages. For the second PCR, which ran for 7 to 11 cycles, a sample-barcoded 5' primer and a J-beta primer mix were used. Each CDR3 protein is one row after TCRdb ran MiXCR on the 5' RACE reads. The table includes some 1.5 million distinct CDR3 sequences, 40% to 45% detected once. Sequenced input: blood. These receptors were taken from a woman aged 18-29 years in good health.

The gene calls are TRBV28 and TRBJ1-2; D is unclear. The germline CDR1 and CDR2 sequences are MDHEN and SYDVKM. Trimming cost V 2 bases and J 8 bases, with 18 bases left between them. The CDR3 has 15 amino acids. CDR3 nucleotides: TGTGCCAGCAGTTTAACTTCTTCCGCAGCTAGCGGCTACACCTTC. Protein sequence: CASSLTSSAASGYTF.

The chain has TRBV4-3 and TRBJ2-4, with D tentatively TRBD1 (5 bases). The germline CDR1 and CDR2 sequences are LGHNA and YSLEER. V was shortened by 4 bases and J by 8 bases, with 15 bases between the two germline ends. This CDR3 is 14 amino acids long. The CDR3: CASSPHGRADIQYF. Here the CDR3 DNA reads TGCGCCAGCAGCCCCCACGGCAGGGCGGACATTCAGTACTTC.

V is TRBV5-1 and J is TRBJ2-3, with D perhaps assigned TRBD1 or TRBD2 (5 bases each). The CDR3 has 13 residues. Germline V gene sequence: CDR1 SGHRS, CDR2 YFSETQ. V gave up 4 bases and J gave up 14 bases, with 20 bases separating them. The CDR3 is CASSTRPPGRRYF. The CDR3 bases are TGCGCCAGCAGCACGAGACCACCGGGACGCAGGTATTTT.

The chain has TRBV28 and TRBJ1-5, with a tentative D call TRBD1 (5 bases). CDR3 size: 15 residues. Germline assignment: CDR1 MDHEN and CDR2 SYDVKM. Trimming stripped 5 bases from V and 0 bases from J, with 11 bases between. The CDR3 reads CASSGGTYSNQPQHF. For the CDR3, the DNA is TGTGCCAGCAGTGGCGGGACGTATAGCAATCAGCCCCAGCATTTT. The full variable domain, its missing parts supplied by reference TRBV28 and TRBJ1-5, is DVKVTQSSRYLVKRTGEKVFLECVQDMDHENMFWYRQDPGLGLRLIYFSYDVKMKEKGDIPEGYSVSREKKERFSLILESASTNQTSMYLCASSGGTYSNQPQHFGDGTRLSIL.

The gene calls are TRBV4-2 and TRBJ2-1; 8 bases align to TRBD1. This CDR3 region has 15 residues. Per the germline V gene, CDR1 is LGHNA and CDR2 is YNFKEQ. Trimming at V came to 6 bases and at J to 7 bases, leaving 11 bases not matched to a gene. The DNA for the CDR3 is TGTGCCAGCAGTGCCCCGGAGGACAGGGTGAATGAGCAGTTCTTC. Amino acid sequence: CASSAPEDRVNEQFF.

This clonotype was found a few times. This chain connects TRBV20-1 to TRBJ2-5, with unresolved D. From germline, CDR1 is DFQATT and CDR2 SNEGSKA (reference sequence). Trimming removed 6 bases from V and 2 bases from J, with 13 bases in between. This CDR3 has 13 amino acids. CDR3 bases: TGCAGTGCCGCAAAGGGCACGCAAGAGACCCAGTACTTC. Translating it yields CSAAKGTQETQYF.

The chain links TRBV7-2 to TRBJ2-3; possibly TRBD1 for D (6 bases). V was clipped by 1 base and J by 7 bases, with 12 bases between them. CDR1 is SGHTA, CDR2 FQGNSA, per germline. This CDR3 contains 14 residues. CDR3 residues: CASSLGWQGNTQYF. CDR3 bases: TGTGCCAGCAGCTTAGGGTGGCAGGGGAATACGCAGTATTTT.

This clonotype was picked up a small number of times. The chain joins TRBV6-6 to TRBJ1-1, with a possible D match to TRBD1 (5 bases). Germline V gene data show CDR1 as MNHNY and CDR2 as SVGAGI (reference sequence). Trimming shortened V by 11 bases and J by 1 base, and 14 bases separated the two germline ends. The CDR3 spans 13 residues. The CDR3 reads CASYRRGNTEAFF. In nucleotides, the CDR3 is TGTGCCTCCTACCGAAGGGGGAACACTGAAGCTTTCTTT.

The chain joins TRBV27 to TRBJ1-2, with D hard to call. Between the trimmed V and J ends, which lost 5 bases and 1 base, there was a span of 14 bases. Germline values: CDR1 MNHEY, CDR2 SMNVEV (reference sequence). The CDR3 is 15 residues long. In DNA, the CDR3 is TGTGCCAGCAGTCCCACTTGGCAGCTTAACTATGGCTACACCTTC. This translates into CASSPTWQLNYGYTF.

This clonotype occurred a few times. The J gene is TRBJ2-7, the V gene TRBV20-1; weak D call: TRBD2 (5 bases). The DNA matches TRBJ2-5 better at its end, which makes the J call doubtful. Germline V gene data show CDR1 as DFQATT and CDR2 as SNEGSKA (reference sequence). This CDR3 has 13 amino acids. The CDR3 spells CSAKNRDGETQYF. The CDR3 DNA is TGCAGTGCTAAGAACCGGGATGGAGAGACCCAGTACTTC.

There are a few counts of this clonotype. CDR3 DNA sequence: TGCGCCAGCAGCCTAGACTGGAACAATGAGCAGTTCTTC. Translation gives CASSLDWNNEQFF. This sequence joins TRBV5-1 and TRBJ2-1; D is unresolved. Germline CDR1 reads SGHRS; CDR2 reads YFSETQ. The V end was cut by 4 bases, the J end by 5 bases, with 10 bases between. The CDR3 extends over 13 amino acids.

As DNA, the CDR3 is TGTGCCAGCAGTTTTCTGCCCACTGAAGCTTTCTTT. This encodes CASSFLPTEAFF. The chain employs TRBV12-3 or TRBV12-4 and TRBJ1-1; D is uncertain. V was clipped by 3 bases and J by 4 bases, with 6 bases between them. The CDR3 totals 12 residues.

This rearrangement joins TRBV29-1 to TRBJ1-4; D call uncertain. The V and J ends lost 4 bases and 6 bases respectively, with 12 bases between them. The germline V gene has CDR1 SQVTM and CDR2 ANQGSEA. This CDR3 is 13 amino acids long. The CDR3 nucleotides read TGCAGCGTTGCCCTACAGACGTATGAAAAACTGTTTTTT. Its translation: CSVALQTYEKLFF.

This rearrangement joins TRBV14 to TRBJ2-5; 7 bases agree with TRBD1. The tail of the sequence fits TRBJ2-1 better, so the J call may be wrong. This CDR3 is 15 amino acids long. Germline CDR1 is SGHDN and CDR2 is FVKESK. The CDR3 loop reads CASSQEGQLQETQFF. The CDR3 DNA reads as TGTGCCAGCAGCCAAGAGGGACAGCTCCAAGAGACCCAGTTCTTC.

This clonotype was counted a few times. The chain couples TRBV7-2 to TRBJ1-1; a weak D match, TRBD1 (5 bases). Trimming shortened V by 5 bases and J by 4 bases, and 17 bases separated the two germline ends. Looked up from germline, CDR1 is SGHTA and CDR2 is FQGNSA. The CDR3 totals 15 residues. This CDR3 reads CASSPRGRPLTEAFF. CDR3 DNA sequence: TGTGCCAGCAGCCCCCGGGGACGCCCGCTCACTGAAGCTTTCTTT.

This chain uses TRBV5-5 with TRBJ1-4; the D is unclear. Germline V gives CDR1 SGHKS, CDR2 YYEKEE (reference sequence). The CDR3 is 11 residues long. V gave up 4 bases and J gave up 11 bases, with 9 bases separating them. CDR3: CASSPGDKLFF. The CDR3 DNA sequence: TGTGCCAGCAGCCCCGGAGACAAACTGTTTTTT.

This clonotype appeared a few times. This chain joins TRBV11-1 and TRBJ1-4, with TRBD1 as a possible D gene (5 bases). Looked up from germline, CDR1 is SGHAT and CDR2 is FQDESV (reference sequence). V was shortened by 7 bases and J by 5 bases, with 14 bases between the two germline ends. This CDR3 contains 14 residues. CDR3 residues: CASKIGTGNEKLFF. The CDR3 DNA reads as TGTGCCAGCAAAATCGGGACGGGAAATGAAAAACTGTTTTTT.

Comment on this clonotype: One end of the junction varies from germline; a read error may be responsible. J is TRBJ2-6 and V is TRBV12-3 or TRBV12-4; D unclear. CDR3 size: 14 residues. The CDR3 sequence is CSSRSTSGANVLTF. The CDR3 region has the DNA TGTTCCAGCAGGAGTACATCTGGGGCCAACGTCCTGACTTTC.

This clonotype came up a few times. The chain combines TRBV4-3 with TRBJ1-6; 8 nucleotides agree with TRBD1. The ends lost 8 bases at V and 10 bases at J; junction bases unmatched: 10. CDR1 is LGHNA, CDR2 YSLEER, per germline. The CDR3 is made up of 14 amino acids. CDR3 residues: CASSSQPGGSPLHF. The CDR3 nucleotides read TGCGCCAGCTCTTCTCAGCCAGGGGGCTCACCCCTCCACTTT.

Remarks on this clonotype: A read error may produce the germline difference seen at one junction end. The chain combines TRBV11-2 with TRBJ2-5, with D possibly being TRBD1 or TRBD2 (5 bases each). The CDR3 sequence is 15 residues long. Germline V gene sequence: CDR1 SGHAT, CDR2 FQNNGV. The CDR3 protein is CASSLGIGDQGTRYF. CDR3 in DNA: TGTGCCAGCAGCTTAGGTATCGGCGACCAAGGGACCCGGTACTTC.

V usage is TRBV4-1 and J usage is TRBJ2-5, with 7 bases identical to TRBD1. CDR1 MGHRA and CDR2 YSYEKL come from the germline V gene. The junction had 9 bases not matched to a gene; V was cut back by 2 bases and J by 0 bases. This CDR3 is built from 17 residues. DNA of the CDR3: TGCGCCAGCAGCCAAATACTAGGGACAGCGTACCAAGAGACCCAGTACTTC. Residues: CASSQILGTAYQETQYF.

V is TRBV5-1 and J is TRBJ2-3; D assignment may be TRBD1 or TRBD2 (6 bases each). Germline V gene sequence: CDR1 SGHRS, CDR2 YFSETQ. The CDR3 contains 16 residues. Trimming took off 4 bases at V and 4 bases at J, with 19 bases between the two ends. The chain's CDR3 is CASSGGTTTVPDTQYF. The CDR3 DNA follows: TGCGCCAGCAGCGGGGGGACAACGACCGTGCCAGATACGCAGTATTTT.

This clonotype has more than one count but fewer than ten. The V gene is TRBV12-3 or TRBV12-4, the J gene TRBJ1-5, with unresolved D. This CDR3 has 14 residues. V lost 5 bases and J 0 bases, leaving 8 bases between the germline ends. The CDR3 sequence: CASSPPFSNQPQHF. Here the CDR3 DNA reads TGTGCCAGCAGTCCGCCATTTAGCAATCAGCCCCAGCATTTT.